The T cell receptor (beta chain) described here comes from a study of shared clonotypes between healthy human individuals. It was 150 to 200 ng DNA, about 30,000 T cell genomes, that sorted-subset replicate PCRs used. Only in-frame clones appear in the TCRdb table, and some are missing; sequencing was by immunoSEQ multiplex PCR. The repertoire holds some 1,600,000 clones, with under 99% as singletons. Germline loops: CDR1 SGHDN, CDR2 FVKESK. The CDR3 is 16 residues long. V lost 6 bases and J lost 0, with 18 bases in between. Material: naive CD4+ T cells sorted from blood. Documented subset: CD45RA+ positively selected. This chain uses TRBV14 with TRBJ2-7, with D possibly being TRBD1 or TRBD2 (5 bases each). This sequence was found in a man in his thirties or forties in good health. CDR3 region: CASSPGGQGLSYEQYF. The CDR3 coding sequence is TGTGCCAGCAGTCCAGGAGGACAAGGCCTCTCCTACGAGCAGTACTTC. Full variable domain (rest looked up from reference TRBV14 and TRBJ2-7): EAGVTQFPSHSVIEKGQTVTLRCDPISGHDNLYWYRRVMGKEIKFLLHFVKESKQDESGMPNNRFLAERTGGTYSTLKVQPAELEDSGVYFCASSPGGQGLSYEQYFGPGTRLTVT.